The source of this T cell receptor beta chain is a study of cytomegalovirus exposure and HLA in healthy donors. Overall study: In a later analysis, the 100 to 150 validation repertoires were reported to have used the same platform as the 600 to 700 first-cohort repertoires.

The germline V gene has CDR1 SGHRS and CDR2 YFSETQ. Trimming stripped 4 bases from V and 7 bases from J, with 12 bases between. This CDR3 is built from 13 residues. A note on this clone: Its specificity is unknown.

Study observations and caveats: The study designated roughly 160 TCR beta chains cytomegalovirus-associated. Specificity of three CMV-associated chains for CMV antigens was verified in vitro.

TCRdb keeps only in-frame clones here, not all; method: immunoSEQ multiplex PCR. The table lists over 200,000 clones, around four fifths of them singletons, with about 6% in the top ten. This TCR was sampled from a young woman in good health and CMV-seronegative. The source material was PBMCs. The chain has TRBV5-1 and TRBJ2-1; D is possibly TRBD1 (6 bases). The CDR3, as DNA: TGCGCCAGCAGCCTACAGGGTACGAATGAGCAGTTCTTC. Translation: CASSLQGTNEQFF.